There are a few counts of the clone carrying this T cell receptor (beta chain). Antigen unknown. Profiling relied on immunoSEQ multiplex PCR, and the TCRdb table lists in-frame clones only, not all of them. The table includes some 80,000 clones, more than 70% detected once. Trimming removed 8 bases at V and 8 bases at J, with 16 bases between. The germline gives CDR1 MDHEN, CDR2 SYDVKM. This CDR3 spans 14 amino acids. The record originates from a study of OX40 agonist ivuxolimab in advanced cancers. Overall study findings and caveats: Antigens targeted by the expanded peripheral T cells were not determined. At 0.1 to 3.0 mg/kg, clonal expansion of CD4+ and CD8+ blood T cells had occurred by week 6.

Sequencing was performed on CD4+ or CD8+ T cells sorted from blood, taken in a trial of the OX40 agonist ivuxolimab. This TCR was sampled from an adult with an advanced solid tumor such as melanoma, head and neck, liver or kidney cancer. The chain links TRBV28 to TRBJ1-6, with TRBD1 as a possible D gene (5 bases). The CDR3 bases are TGTGCCAGCTGTTCGGGACCGCCAGATTCACCCCTCCACTTT. It encodes CASCSGPPDSPLHF.